The present TCR beta chain was sequenced within a study of blood T cell repertoires in COVID-19. The data were produced by immunoSEQ multiplex PCR, yet TCRdb's version contains in-frame clones alone and is incomplete. This table holds around 300,000 clones, 70% to 90% found once. Trimming pared 4 bases from V and 5 bases from J, leaving 23 bases between. Germline lookup yields CDR1 PRHDT and CDR2 FYEKMQ (reference sequence). The CDR3 runs 17 residues. The source is a woman in her seventies with COVID-19, enrolled during active disease. Material for sequencing was peripheral blood. The chain is built from TRBV13 and TRBJ1-2; no clear D. CDR3 loop: CASSSLDIGELNYGYTF. The CDR3, as DNA: TGTGCCAGCAGCTCACTCGACATCGGCGAACTGAATTATGGCTACACCTTC.